This T cell receptor beta chain was profiled in a study of human T cells and chemical hapten exposure. This clonotype came up a few times. In the study's own analysis: Sequenced samples showed a median of roughly 99,000 TCRs each, with counts running from around 25,000 to 690,000. TCRdb re-analysed the RACE reads in MiXCR, keeping a single row per CDR3 protein. The V and J calls and clone size are TCRdb's, not the authors'. The repertoire includes fewer than 200,000 distinct CDR3 sequences, roughly 30% of them detected once, and 2.9% sits in the top ten. With 4 bases clipped from V and 4 bases from J, the junction kept 3 bases outside the gene matches. Germline CDR1 and CDR2: SQVTM and ANQGSEA. The CDR3 contains 12 residues. Described time point: pre-sensitization, week 0. Treatment: therapeutic diphenylcyclopropenone sensitization with weekly scalp DPC.

The TCR originated in a woman between 25 and 40 years old with alopecia areata. Some clones in this sample may be carry-over from other donors' samples. This chain uses TRBV29-1 with TRBJ1-1; the match to TRBD1 covers 7 bases. The sequencing used whole blood, collected in connection with sensitization to the hapten diphenylcyclopropenone (DPC). The CDR3 loop reads CSVVQGPTEAFF. CDR3 bases: TGCAGCGTTGTACAGGGGCCCACTGAAGCTTTCTTT. The full variable domain, completed using reference TRBV29-1 and TRBJ1-1, is SAVISQKPSRDICQRGTSLTIQCQVDSQVTMMFWYRQQPGQSLTLIATANQGSEATYESGFVIDKFPISRPNLTFSTLTVSNMSPEDSSIYLCSVVQGPTEAFFGQGTRLTVV.